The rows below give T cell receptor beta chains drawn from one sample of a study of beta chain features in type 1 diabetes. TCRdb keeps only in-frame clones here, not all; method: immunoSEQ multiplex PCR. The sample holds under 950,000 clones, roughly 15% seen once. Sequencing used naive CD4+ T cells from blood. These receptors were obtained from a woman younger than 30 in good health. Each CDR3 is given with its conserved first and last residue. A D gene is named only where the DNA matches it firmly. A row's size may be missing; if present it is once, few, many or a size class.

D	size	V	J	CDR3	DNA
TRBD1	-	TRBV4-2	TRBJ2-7	CASSQTGGESYEQYF	TGTGCCAGCAGCCAAACAGGGGGCGAGTCCTACGAGCAGTACTTC
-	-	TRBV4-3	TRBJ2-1	CASSQDRANEQFF	TGCGCCAGCAGCCAAGATCGGGCGAATGAGCAGTTCTTC
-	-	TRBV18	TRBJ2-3	CAAAGRAPDTQYF	TGTGCCGCCGCAGGCCGGGCCCCAGATACGCAGTATTTT
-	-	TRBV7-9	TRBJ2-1	CASSSSNEQFF	TGTGCCAGCAGCTCCAGCAATGAGCAGTTCTTC
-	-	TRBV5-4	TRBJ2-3	CASSPPRAGDTQYF	TGTGCCAGCAGCCCCCCGAGGGCGGGAGATACGCAGTATTTT
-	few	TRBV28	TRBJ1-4	CASRGGIGIWEKLFF	TGTGCCAGCAGGGGCGGGATCGGAATTTGGGAAAAACTGTTTTTT
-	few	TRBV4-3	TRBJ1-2	CASSQANLQGRGYTF	TGCGCCAGCAGCCAAGCTAATCTCCAGGGGAGAGGCTACACCTTC
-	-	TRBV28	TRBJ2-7	CASSPNWISYEQYF	TGTGCCAGCAGCCCAAACTGGATCTCCTACGAGCAGTACTTC
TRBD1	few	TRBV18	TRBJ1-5	CASSPGTGVNQPQHF	TGTGCCAGCTCACCAGGGACAGGGGTCAATCAGCCCCAGCATTTT
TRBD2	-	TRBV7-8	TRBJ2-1	CASSPSGRATNEQFF	TGTGCCAGCAGCCCCAGCGGGAGGGCTACCAATGAGCAGTTCTTC
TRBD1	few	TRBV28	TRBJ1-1	CASSFPAGGWTEAFF	TGTGCCAGCAGTTTTCCTGCAGGGGGCTGGACTGAAGCTTTCTTT
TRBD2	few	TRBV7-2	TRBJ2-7	CASSSPTSGPFREQYF	TGTGCCAGCAGCTCGCCGACTAGCGGGCCCTTCCGCGAGCAGTACTTC
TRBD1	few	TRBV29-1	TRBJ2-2	CSVEGHRGSGELFF	TGCAGCGTTGAAGGACACAGGGGCTCCGGGGAGCTGTTTTTT
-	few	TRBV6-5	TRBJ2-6	CASRSGAAGANVLTF	TGTGCCAGCCGATCGGGGGCAGCAGGGGCCAACGTCCTGACTTTC
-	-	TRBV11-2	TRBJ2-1	CASSLATGLYNEQFF	TGTGCCAGCAGCTTAGCGACGGGACTTTACAATGAGCAGTTCTTC
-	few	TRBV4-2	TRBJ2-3	CASSQDRLVSPTDTQYF	TGTGCCAGCAGCCAAGATCGGCTAGTGAGTCCCACAGATACGCAGTATTTT
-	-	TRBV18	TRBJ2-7	CASVGRQINEQYF	TGTGCCAGCGTTGGACGGCAGATCAACGAGCAGTACTTC
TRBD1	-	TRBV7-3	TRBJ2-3	CASSPGQVMDTQYF	TGTGCCAGCAGCCCGGGACAGGTTATGGATACGCAGTATTTT
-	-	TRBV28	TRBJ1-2	CASSPEWFYGYTF	TGTGCCAGCAGTCCCGAATGGTTCTATGGCTACACCTTC
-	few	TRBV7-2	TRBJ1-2	CASSLDGGSTIYGYTF	TGTGCCAGCAGCTTAGATGGGGGTTCCACGATTTATGGCTACACCTTC
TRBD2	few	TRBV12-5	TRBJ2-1	CASAVSWTREYNEQFF	TGTGCTAGTGCGGTTTCCTGGACTAGGGAATACAATGAGCAGTTCTTC
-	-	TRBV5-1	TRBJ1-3	CASSGGGTGNTIYF	TGCGCCAGCAGCGGCGGAGGGACGGGAAACACCATATATTTT
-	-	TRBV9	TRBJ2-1	CASSAGLTLDYNEQFF	TGTGCCAGCAGCGCAGGACTAACCCTAGACTACAATGAGCAGTTCTTC
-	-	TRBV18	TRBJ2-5	CASSPPSPGTQYF	TGTGCCAGCTCACCACCTTCCCCAGGGACCCAGTACTTC
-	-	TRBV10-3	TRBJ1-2	CAISDMRVLGYTF	TGTGCCATCAGTGACATGAGGGTTTTGGGCTACACCTTC
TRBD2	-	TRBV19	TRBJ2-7	CASSITSGNYEQYF	TGTGCCAGTAGTATTACTAGCGGAAACTACGAGCAGTACTTC
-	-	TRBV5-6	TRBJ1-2	CASSPPQGRTANYGYTF	TGTGCCAGCAGCCCCCCACAGGGCCGTACCGCTAACTATGGCTACACCTTC
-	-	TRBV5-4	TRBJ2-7	CASSSTGLGHYEQYF	TGTGCCAGCAGCTCGACAGGTCTGGGGCACTACGAGCAGTACTTC